The entry below describes one TCR beta chain. Original methodology: Reference gene primer amplification yielded estimated nucleated cell counts. Here immunoSEQ multiplex PCR was the method, and the copy in TCRdb shows in-frame clones only, minus some. V, J and clone size are those of that table, while D and trimming were read from the DNA. The profile shows 150,000 to 200,000 clones, roughly 79% of them singletons. Patients from Seattle were sampled longitudinally, starting during active infection. These data belong to a study of blood T cell repertoires in COVID-19. This CDR3 region has 15 residues. Germline values: CDR1 MNHNY, CDR2 SVGAGI (reference sequence). V was shortened by 2 bases and J by 5 bases, with 15 bases between the two germline ends.

The gene calls are TRBV6-6 and TRBJ2-5; TRBD1 is a possible D gene (5 bases). The sample taken for sequencing was peripheral blood. The sequence was obtained from a woman aged 80 or over with COVID-19, enrolled during active disease. DNA for the CDR3: TGTGCCAGCAGTTACGCCTGGGGCAGGGTCGAGACCCAGTACTTC. Translating it yields CASSYAWGRVETQYF.